These 8 T cell receptor beta chains originate from one sample sequenced in a study of vaccination effects on CD4 cells after COVID-19. Peptide-pool stimulation followed by sequencing identified expanded antigen-specific CD4+ clonotypes in the ViraFEST assay. Following a roughly 11-day culture, CD4+ T cells were purified. The study found no prior SARS-CoV-2 infection in the vaccine recipients, who tested negative for nucleocapsid antibodies. Profiling relied on immunoSEQ multiplex PCR, and the TCRdb table lists in-frame clones only, not all of them. The profile shows tens of thousands of clones, around three quarters of them singletons. Antigen specificity for these receptors is unknown. Sample: CD4+ T cells from PBMCs cultured with HCoV-OC43 spike peptides, taken before COVID-19 vaccination. This sample's subset: HCoV-OC43 spike overlapping peptide pool stimulation. All receptors derive from a human donor who received a COVID-19 vaccine.

The chain joins TRBV5-8 to TRBJ1-1; D gene ambiguous. Trimming pared 1 base from V and 1 base from J, leaving 5 bases between. The germline V gene has CDR1 SGHTS and CDR2 YDEGEE. The CDR3 totals 13 residues. The CDR3 DNA reads TGTGCCAGCAGCTTGTCGGCGAACACTGAAGCTTTCTTT. Translated: CASSLSANTEAFF.

This clone was observed a handful of times. The CDR3 is CASTGTAPNQPQHF. As DNA, the CDR3 is TGTGCCAGCACGGGGACAGCGCCCAATCAGCCCCAGCATTTT. The chain couples TRBV2 to TRBJ1-5; 7 bases agree with TRBD1. Trimming cost V 7 bases and J 3 bases; bases outside gene matches: 6. This CDR3 comprises 14 residues. CDR1 SNHLY and CDR2 FYNNEI come from the germline V gene. Using reference TRBV2 and TRBJ1-5 for the parts outside the CDR3, the full variable domain is EPEVTQTPSHQVTQMGQEVILRCVPISNHLYFYWYRQILGQKVEFLVSFYNNEISEKSEIFDDQFSVERPDGSNFTLKIRSTKLEDSAMYFCASTGTAPNQPQHFGDGTRLSIL.

The rearrangement uses TRBV5-1 and TRBJ1-4; the match to TRBD1 covers 7 bases. Trimming took 4 bases from V and 5 from J; bases not matched to a gene: 8. This CDR3 comprises 15 residues. The germline gives CDR1 SGHRS, CDR2 YFSETQ. The CDR3 sequence: CASSPVTGLNEKLFF. The CDR3 bases are TGCGCCAGCAGCCCTGTGACAGGGTTGAATGAAAAACTGTTTTTT.

The chain combines TRBV7-3 with TRBJ2-1, with 9 bases lining up with TRBD1. CDR3 size: 18 residues. Per germline, CDR1 SGHTA and CDR2 FQGTGA. The V gene end was trimmed by 1 base and the J gene end by 7 bases; junction bases not matched to a gene: 14. The CDR3 DNA is TGTGCCAGCAGCTTAAAAGCCGGGACAGGGAATTGGGGGAATGAGCAGTTCTTC. Its protein product is CASSLKAGTGNWGNEQFF.

V is TRBV19 and J is TRBJ1-3; TRBD1 is a possible D gene (6 bases). The CDR3 has 14 residues. The V end was cut by 10 bases, the J end by 3 bases, with 16 bases between. CDR1 is LNHDA, CDR2 SQIVND, per germline (reference sequence). This CDR3 is CATRGPAFGNTIYF. CDR3 in DNA: TGTGCCACCAGGGGACCCGCCTTTGGAAACACCATATATTTT. The whole variable domain, remainder taken from reference TRBV19 and TRBJ1-3, is DGGITQSPKYLFRKEGQNVTLSCEQNLNHDAMYWYRQDPGQGLRLIYYSQIVNDFQKGDIAEGYSVSREKKESFPLTVTSAQKNPTAFYLCATRGPAFGNTIYFGEGSWLTVV.

The chain is built from TRBV5-4 and TRBJ1-2, with D maybe TRBD1 (5 bases). This CDR3 has 14 amino acids. With 0 bases removed from V and 10 bases from J, the gap between germline ends came to 16 bases. Per the germline V gene, CDR1 is SGHNT and CDR2 is YYREEE (reference sequence). The CDR3 sequence is CASSLEVLAGDYTF. DNA for the CDR3: TGTGCCAGCAGCTTGGAGGTCCTCGCGGGGGACTACACCTTC. The full variable domain, its missing parts supplied by reference TRBV5-4 and TRBJ1-2, is ETGVTQSPTHLIKTRGQQVTLRCSSQSGHNTVSWYQQALGQGPQFIFQYYREEENGRGNFPPRFSGLQFPNYSSELNVNALELDDSALYLCASSLEVLAGDYTFGSGTRLTVV.

This chain links TRBV30 with TRBJ2-1, with TRBD1 matching 11 bases. V trimming: 0 bases; J trimming: 7 bases; junction bases outside the gene matches: 5. CDR1 GTSNPN and CDR2 SVGIG come from the germline V gene (reference sequence). There are 15 residues in the CDR3. The CDR3 DNA sequence: TGTGCCTGGAGTGTCTCCGGGACAGGGGGGAATGAGCAGTTCTTC. This codes for CAWSVSGTGGNEQFF.

This chain uses TRBV2 with TRBJ1-2; D might be TRBD1 (6 bases). V was pared by 0 bases and J by 8 bases, with 13 bases between. The CDR3 totals 14 residues. The germline CDR1 and CDR2 sequences are SNHLY and FYNNEI. CDR3 residues: CASSEARGRGGYTF. CDR3 nucleotides: TGTGCCAGCAGTGAAGCGCGTGGTAGGGGGGGCTACACCTTC.